This entry concerns a single T cell receptor beta chain. Its matching antigen is unknown. This CDR3 has 13 residues. Germline CDR1 and CDR2: PRHDT and FYEKMQ (reference sequence). Trimming pared 5 bases from V and 4 bases from J, leaving 11 bases between. Generated by immunoSEQ multiplex PCR, the TCRdb table keeps only in-frame clones and is missing some. In the table there are over 15,000 clones, roughly 90% of which are singletons. This record comes from a study of T cells in pancreatic ductal adenocarcinoma. Study results and caveats: Tumor and blood clonality did not differ significantly, about 0.12 versus 0.079. Enrichment of CD45RO+ effector over naive T cells in tumors may bias clonality. Blood had more productive templates and 8 to 9.5-fold more unique clonotypes than tumor. Results skew toward the minority of patients with early-stage disease.

Surgery without prior neoadjuvant therapy was the treatment of the selected pancreatic ductal adenocarcinoma patients. The V call is TRBV13, the J call TRBJ1-1; D not certain. The origin of this receptor is a human donor with pancreatic ductal adenocarcinoma. What was sequenced was PBMCs. Here the CDR3 DNA reads TGTGCCAGCAGCGACAAATTCCGCACTGAAGCTTTCTTT. Encoded protein: CASSDKFRTEAFF.